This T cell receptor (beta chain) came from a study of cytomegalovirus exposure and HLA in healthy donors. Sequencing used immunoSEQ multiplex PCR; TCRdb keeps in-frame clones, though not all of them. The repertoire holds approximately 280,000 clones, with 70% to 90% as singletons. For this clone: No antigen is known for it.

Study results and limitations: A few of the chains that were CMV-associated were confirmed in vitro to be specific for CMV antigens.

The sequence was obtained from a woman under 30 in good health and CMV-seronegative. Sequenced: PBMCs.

The CDR3 loop reads CASSLRAGAGADTQYF. CDR3 sequence (DNA): TGCGCCAGCAGCTTGAGGGCTGGTGCGGGTGCAGATACGCAGTATTTT. The chain uses TRBV5-1 and TRBJ2-3, with a possible D match to TRBD2 (5 bases). Deletions cut 1 base from V and 4 bases from J, with 16 bases between. The CDR3 consists of 16 residues. Germline CDR1 is SGHRS and CDR2 is YFSETQ.